The rows below give T cell receptor beta chains drawn from one sample of a study of T cell repertoires in cytomegalovirus infection. TCRdb fed the reads into MiXCR, producing one record per CDR3 protein. The sample has 560,000 or so distinct CDR3 sequences, approximately 17% seen once. Sequencing used CD8+ T cells from PBMCs. The source of these receptors is a human donor in good health (CMV status not recorded). Some clones in this sample may be carry-over from other donors' samples. CDR3s include the opening cysteine and the closing phenylalanine or tryptophan. The D gene is left open where the match is weak. Clone size, where shown, is once, few, many, or a class for clones that have expanded.

clone size: many
V gene: TRBV28
D gene: NA
J gene: TRBJ2-7
CDR3 protein: CASSLDSTDSYEQYF
CDR3 DNA: TGTGCCAGCAGTTTAGACTCGACCGACTCCTACGAGCAGTACTTC

clone size: many
V gene: TRBV12-3/TRBV12-4
D gene: TRBD1
J gene: TRBJ2-1
CDR3 protein: CASSPPGGLINEQFF
CDR3 DNA: TGTGCCAGCAGCCCCCCAGGGGGTCTAATCAATGAGCAGTTCTTC

clone size: many
V gene: TRBV6-1
D gene: NA
J gene: TRBJ1-2
CDR3 protein: CASIRDYGYTF
CDR3 DNA: TGTGCCAGCATAAGGGACTATGGCTACACCTTC

clone size: many
V gene: TRBV15
D gene: NA
J gene: TRBJ2-1
CDR3 protein: CATSDRSWLDQFF
CDR3 DNA: TGTGCCACCAGCGACCGATCCTGGCTAGATCAGTTCTTC

clone size: NA
V gene: TRBV19
D gene: NA
J gene: TRBJ2-2
CDR3 protein: CASSMSSGFTGELFF
CDR3 DNA: TGTGCCAGTAGTATGAGTAGCGGCTTCACCGGGGAGCTGTTTTTT

clone size: NA
V gene: TRBV28
D gene: NA
J gene: TRBJ2-2
CDR3 protein: CASSSTLIGLSWELFF
CDR3 DNA: TGTGCCAGCAGTTCTACCTTAATCGGACTTTCTTGGGAGCTGTTTTTT

clone size: many
V gene: TRBV28
D gene: TRBD2
J gene: TRBJ2-1
CDR3 protein: CASTPLAGEGVHEQFF
CDR3 DNA: TGTGCCAGCACCCCGCTAGCGGGTGAGGGGGTGCATGAGCAGTTCTTC

clone size: many
V gene: TRBV4-2
D gene: NA
J gene: TRBJ2-7
CDR3 protein: CASSQDLEQYF
CDR3 DNA: TGTGCCAGCAGCCAAGACCTCGAGCAGTACTTC

clone size: many
V gene: TRBV10-3
D gene: NA
J gene: TRBJ1-2
CDR3 protein: CAISEPGHNYGYTF
CDR3 DNA: TGTGCCATCAGTGAGCCGGGACATAACTATGGCTACACCTTC

clone size: NA
V gene: TRBV7-9
D gene: TRBD2
J gene: TRBJ2-1
CDR3 protein: CASSMTSGIGNEQFF
CDR3 DNA: TGTGCCAGCAGCATGACTAGCGGGATAGGAAATGAGCAGTTCTTC

clone size: few
V gene: TRBV27
D gene: TRBD1
J gene: TRBJ1-1
CDR3 protein: CASPGTENTEAFF
CDR3 DNA: TGTGCCTCCCCCGGGACAGAGAACACTGAAGCTTTCTTT

clone size: few
V gene: TRBV12-3/TRBV12-4
D gene: TRBD1
J gene: TRBJ1-2
CDR3 protein: CASSPPGQRPAFYGYTF
CDR3 DNA: TGTGCCAGCAGTCCTCCGGGACAGCGACCAGCCTTCTATGGCTACACCTTC

clone size: few
V gene: TRBV5-1
D gene: NA
J gene: TRBJ2-5
CDR3 protein: CASRAGAATQETQYF
CDR3 DNA: TGCGCCAGCAGGGCCGGGGCAGCGACTCAAGAGACCCAGTACTTC

clone size: many
V gene: TRBV11-2
D gene: NA
J gene: TRBJ2-7
CDR3 protein: CASSLVLASYEQYF
CDR3 DNA: TGTGCCAGCAGCTTAGTCCTAGCTTCCTACGAGCAGTACTTC

clone size: NA
V gene: TRBV27
D gene: NA
J gene: TRBJ1-4
CDR3 protein: CASSPGTEGDATNEKLFF
CDR3 DNA: TGTGCCAGCAGTCCAGGCACGGAGGGGGATGCAACTAATGAAAAACTGTTTTTT

clone size: NA
V gene: TRBV6-2/TRBV6-3
D gene: NA
J gene: TRBJ1-2
CDR3 protein: CASTPPTRETNYGYTF
CDR3 DNA: TGTGCCAGCACCCCCCCGACCAGGGAGACTAACTATGGCTACACCTTC

clone size: few
V gene: TRBV7-9
D gene: NA
J gene: TRBJ2-7
CDR3 protein: CASTGPPNDYEQYF
CDR3 DNA: TGTGCCAGCACCGGCCCTCCTAATGACTACGAGCAGTACTTC

clone size: NA
V gene: TRBV3-1
D gene: NA
J gene: TRBJ2-1
CDR3 protein: CASSPQGTPNEQFF
CDR3 DNA: TGTGCCAGCAGCCCTCAAGGGACGCCCAATGAGCAGTTCTTC

clone size: few
V gene: TRBV4-1
D gene: TRBD1
J gene: TRBJ1-1
CDR3 protein: CARLTSRGHTEAFF
CDR3 DNA: TGCGCCAGGCTTACGAGCAGGGGGCACACTGAAGCTTTCTTT

clone size: many
V gene: TRBV12-3/TRBV12-4
D gene: TRBD2
J gene: TRBJ2-1
CDR3 protein: CASTLGGGVNEQFF
CDR3 DNA: TGTGCCAGCACCCTTGGGGGGGGAGTGAATGAGCAGTTCTTC

clone size: few
V gene: TRBV11-2
D gene: NA
J gene: TRBJ2-1
CDR3 protein: CASSFADEQFF
CDR3 DNA: TGTGCCAGCAGCTTCGCAGATGAGCAGTTCTTC

clone size: many
V gene: TRBV11-2
D gene: NA
J gene: TRBJ2-1
CDR3 protein: CASSSPSLADRSYNEQFF
CDR3 DNA: TGTGCCAGCAGCTCCCCGTCCTTAGCGGACCGCTCCTACAATGAGCAGTTCTTC

clone size: few
V gene: TRBV15
D gene: NA
J gene: TRBJ2-7
CDR3 protein: CATGTGISYEQYF
CDR3 DNA: TGTGCCACCGGGACCGGAATCTCCTACGAGCAGTACTTC

clone size: few
V gene: TRBV30
D gene: TRBD1
J gene: TRBJ1-1
CDR3 protein: CAWTGGNLNTEAFF
CDR3 DNA: TGTGCCTGGACAGGGGGCAATCTTAACACTGAAGCTTTCTTT

clone size: many
V gene: TRBV7-8
D gene: TRBD2
J gene: TRBJ2-1
CDR3 protein: CASSLGLAGGKIYNEQFF
CDR3 DNA: TGTGCCAGCAGCTTAGGGCTAGCGGGGGGAAAGATCTACAATGAGCAGTTCTTC

clone size: few
V gene: TRBV25-1
D gene: NA
J gene: TRBJ1-2
CDR3 protein: CASSEDQRGRGGYTF
CDR3 DNA: TGTGCCAGCAGTGAAGACCAACGGGGTCGGGGTGGCTACACCTTC

clone size: NA
V gene: TRBV5-1
D gene: NA
J gene: TRBJ1-1
CDR3 protein: CASSFALEAFF
CDR3 DNA: TGCGCCAGCAGCTTTGCCCTTGAAGCTTTCTTT

clone size: NA
V gene: TRBV19
D gene: TRBD2
J gene: TRBJ2-7
CDR3 protein: CASSKWALGGSYEQYF
CDR3 DNA: TGTGCCAGTAGTAAGTGGGCCCTGGGAGGGTCCTACGAGCAGTACTTC

clone size: few
V gene: TRBV5-1
D gene: TRBD1
J gene: TRBJ1-2
CDR3 protein: CASTRTGANYGYTF
CDR3 DNA: TGCGCCAGCACCAGGACAGGGGCTAACTATGGCTACACCTTC

clone size: NA
V gene: TRBV7-2
D gene: NA
J gene: TRBJ1-4
CDR3 protein: CASSSVGTGLDEKMFF
CDR3 DNA: TGTGCAAGCTCATCGGTGGGTACAGGGCTGGATGAAAAAATGTTTTTT

clone size: NA
V gene: TRBV19
D gene: NA
J gene: TRBJ2-4
CDR3 protein: CASSRLGWGDIQYF
CDR3 DNA: TGTGCCAGTAGTCGATTAGGGTGGGGGGACATTCAGTACTTC

clone size: few
V gene: TRBV30
D gene: NA
J gene: TRBJ1-1
CDR3 protein: CAWDSVQNTEAFF
CDR3 DNA: TGTGCCTGGGATTCTGTGCAGAACACTGAAGCTTTCTTT

clone size: NA
V gene: TRBV4-2
D gene: TRBD2
J gene: TRBJ2-3
CDR3 protein: CASSPTPGGGTDTQYF
CDR3 DNA: TGTGCCAGCAGCCCGACCCCGGGCGGGGGGACAGATACGCAGTATTTT

clone size: many
V gene: TRBV7-3
D gene: NA
J gene: TRBJ2-6
CDR3 protein: CASSSHGRESGANVLTF
CDR3 DNA: TGTGCCAGCAGCTCCCACGGGCGAGAATCTGGGGCCAACGTCCTGACTTTC

clone size: NA
V gene: TRBV6-2/TRBV6-3
D gene: NA
J gene: TRBJ1-2
CDR3 protein: CASADRSNYGYTF
CDR3 DNA: TGTGCCAGCGCAGACAGGAGTAACTATGGCTACACCTTC

clone size: many
V gene: TRBV4-1
D gene: TRBD1
J gene: TRBJ1-5
CDR3 protein: CASSPGQGAGQPQHF
CDR3 DNA: TGCGCCAGCAGCCCGGGACAGGGGGCTGGACAGCCCCAGCATTTT

clone size: many
V gene: TRBV7-8
D gene: NA
J gene: TRBJ2-1
CDR3 protein: CASSMLTGASYNEQFF
CDR3 DNA: TGTGCCAGCAGCATGCTTACAGGAGCTTCCTACAATGAGCAGTTCTTC

clone size: few
V gene: TRBV5-6
D gene: TRBD1
J gene: TRBJ2-1
CDR3 protein: CASSLLGQGSYNEQFF
CDR3 DNA: TGTGCCAGCAGTTTACTGGGACAGGGGTCCTACAATGAGCAGTTCTTC

clone size: NA
V gene: TRBV13
D gene: NA
J gene: TRBJ1-1
CDR3 protein: CASGQLSPEAFF
CDR3 DNA: TGTGCCAGCGGACAGCTTTCACCTGAAGCTTTCTTT

clone size: many
V gene: TRBV5-5
D gene: NA
J gene: TRBJ1-5
CDR3 protein: CASSFSGGGNQPQHF
CDR3 DNA: TGTGCCAGCAGCTTCTCTGGGGGAGGAAATCAGCCCCAGCATTTT

clone size: few
V gene: TRBV20-1
D gene: TRBD1
J gene: TRBJ1-5
CDR3 protein: CSARTGIMSNQPQHF
CDR3 DNA: TGCAGTGCACGGACAGGGATAATGAGCAATCAGCCCCAGCATTTT

clone size: few
V gene: TRBV29-1
D gene: TRBD1
J gene: TRBJ1-2
CDR3 protein: CSCPPNVGQGNYGYTF
CDR3 DNA: TGCAGTTGCCCCCCGAACGTGGGACAGGGAAACTATGGCTACACCTTC

clone size: few
V gene: TRBV10-3
D gene: NA
J gene: TRBJ2-7
CDR3 protein: CAISGRTVSSYEQYF
CDR3 DNA: TGTGCCATCAGTGGGAGGACAGTGAGCTCCTACGAGCAGTACTTC

clone size: NA
V gene: TRBV29-1
D gene: TRBD2
J gene: TRBJ2-1
CDR3 protein: CSVEGWGGSYNEQFF
CDR3 DNA: TGCAGCGTTGAGGGGTGGGGGGGCTCCTACAATGAGCAGTTCTTC

clone size: NA
V gene: TRBV7-9
D gene: TRBD2
J gene: TRBJ2-1
CDR3 protein: CASSPQREGFHWEQFF
CDR3 DNA: TGTGCCAGCAGCCCCCAGCGGGAGGGCTTCCATTGGGAGCAGTTCTTC

clone size: few
V gene: TRBV29-1
D gene: NA
J gene: TRBJ1-1
CDR3 protein: CSVDADPNTEAFF
CDR3 DNA: TGCAGCGTGGACGCAGACCCGAACACTGAAGCTTTCTTT

clone size: few
V gene: TRBV27
D gene: TRBD2
J gene: TRBJ2-1
CDR3 protein: CASSPPGLAGGPFEFF
CDR3 DNA: TGTGCCAGCAGTCCCCCGGGACTAGCGGGAGGGCCGTTTGAGTTCTTC

clone size: NA
V gene: TRBV15
D gene: TRBD1
J gene: TRBJ1-5
CDR3 protein: CDTSRDRDQPQHF
CDR3 DNA: TGTGACACCAGCAGAGACAGGGATCAGCCCCAGCATTTT

clone size: NA
V gene: TRBV13
D gene: TRBD1
J gene: TRBJ2-7
CDR3 protein: CASSPRVGQGTDNEQYF
CDR3 DNA: TGTGCCAGCAGCCCTAGAGTAGGACAGGGGACTGATAACGAGCAGTACTTC

clone size: NA
V gene: TRBV28
D gene: NA
J gene: TRBJ1-1
CDR3 protein: CASTPTGLNTEAFF
CDR3 DNA: TGTGCCAGCACCCCAACAGGGTTGAACACTGAAGCTTTCTTT

clone size: many
V gene: TRBV7-9
D gene: TRBD1
J gene: TRBJ2-7
CDR3 protein: CASSFDRVGEQYF
CDR3 DNA: TGTGCCAGCAGCTTCGACAGGGTAGGGGAGCAGTACTTC

clone size: many
V gene: TRBV7-8
D gene: TRBD1
J gene: TRBJ2-6
CDR3 protein: CASSFVRGPGANVLTF
CDR3 DNA: TGTGCCAGCAGCTTCGTCAGGGGGCCTGGGGCCAACGTCCTGACTTTC

clone size: NA
V gene: TRBV6-5
D gene: NA
J gene: TRBJ2-1
CDR3 protein: CASSSRGGTYNEQFF
CDR3 DNA: TGTGCCAGCAGCAGCAGGGGGGGGACCTACAATGAGCAGTTCTTC